This T cell receptor beta chain was captured in a study of T cell responses to AZD1222 COVID-19 vaccine. Worth noting for this clone: Its antigen remains unknown.

TCRdb's copy holds only in-frame clones and misses some; the assay was immunoSEQ multiplex PCR. The sample holds about 110,000 clones, approximately 89% seen once. Regarding the study as a whole: Baseline seropositivity characterized only six AZD1222 recipients. Two AZD1222 doses significantly raised spike-specific TCR breadth and depth over controls. Sampling captured repertoires only after the peak T cell response.

Sequencing was performed on peripheral blood, taken on day 0 of MenACWY control vaccination. This receptor was taken from an adult in good health.

CDR3 bases: TGCGCCAGCAGCTTACCTAGCGGGGGGGAAGCAGATACGCAGTATTTT. This codes for CASSLPSGGEADTQYF. The chain employs TRBV5-1 and TRBJ2-3; 12 bases line up with TRBD2. The CDR3 loop spans 16 amino acids. Looked up from germline, CDR1 is SGHRS and CDR2 is YFSETQ. The J segment lost 4 bases and the V segment lost 2 bases, leaving 5 bases of the junction unmatched.